This T cell receptor (beta chain) stems from a study of blood T cell repertoires in COVID-19. The CDR3 runs 15 residues. V lost 1 base, J lost 3 bases, and 1 base stayed unmatched. Looked up from germline, CDR1 is SGHRS and CDR2 is YFSETQ. Here immunoSEQ multiplex PCR was the method, and the copy in TCRdb shows in-frame clones only, minus some. The table has 93,000 or so clones, around 90% seen once. The sequenced sample was peripheral blood. This chain uses TRBV5-1 with TRBJ2-2; TRBD1 aligns across 9 bases. The source is a man aged 45-60 years in a cohort sampled during active COVID-19. The CDR3 sequence: CASSLTGGYTGELFF. Here the CDR3 DNA reads TGCGCCAGCAGCTTGACAGGGGGCTACACCGGGGAGCTGTTTTTT. The full variable domain, with the rest looked up from reference TRBV5-1 and TRBJ2-2, is KAGVTQTPRYLIKTRGQQVTLSCSPISGHRSVSWYQQTPGQGLQFLFEYFSETQRNKGNFPGRFSGRQFSNSRSEMNVSTLELGDSALYLCASSLTGGYTGELFFGEGSRLTVL.